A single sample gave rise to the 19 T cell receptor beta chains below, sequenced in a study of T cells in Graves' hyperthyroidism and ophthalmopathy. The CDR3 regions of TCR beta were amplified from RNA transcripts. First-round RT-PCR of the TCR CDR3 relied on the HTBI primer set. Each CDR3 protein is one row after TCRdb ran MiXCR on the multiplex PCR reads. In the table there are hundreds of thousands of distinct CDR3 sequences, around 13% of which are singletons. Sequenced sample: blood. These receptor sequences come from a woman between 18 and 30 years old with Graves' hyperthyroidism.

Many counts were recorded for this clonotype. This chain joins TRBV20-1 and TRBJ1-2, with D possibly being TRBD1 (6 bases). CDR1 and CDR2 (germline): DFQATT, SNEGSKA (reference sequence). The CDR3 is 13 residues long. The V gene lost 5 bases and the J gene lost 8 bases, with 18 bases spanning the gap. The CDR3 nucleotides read TGCAGTGCTCTCGAGGGGGTCAGCCGGGGCTACACCTTC. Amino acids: CSALEGVSRGYTF.

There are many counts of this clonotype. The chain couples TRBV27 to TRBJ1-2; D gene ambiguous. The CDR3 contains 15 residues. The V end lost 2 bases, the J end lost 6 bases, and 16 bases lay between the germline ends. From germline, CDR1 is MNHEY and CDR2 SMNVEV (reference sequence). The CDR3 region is CASSLDARASNGYTF. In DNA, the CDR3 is TGTGCCAGCAGTTTAGATGCGAGGGCGTCTAATGGCTACACCTTC.

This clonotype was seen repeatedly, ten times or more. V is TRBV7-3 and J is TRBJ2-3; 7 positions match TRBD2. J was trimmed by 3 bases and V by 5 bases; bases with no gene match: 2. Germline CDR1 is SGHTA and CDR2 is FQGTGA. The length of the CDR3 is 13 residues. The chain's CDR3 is CASSGGGTDTQYF. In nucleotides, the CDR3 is TGTGCCAGCAGCGGGGGGGGGACAGATACGCAGTATTTT.

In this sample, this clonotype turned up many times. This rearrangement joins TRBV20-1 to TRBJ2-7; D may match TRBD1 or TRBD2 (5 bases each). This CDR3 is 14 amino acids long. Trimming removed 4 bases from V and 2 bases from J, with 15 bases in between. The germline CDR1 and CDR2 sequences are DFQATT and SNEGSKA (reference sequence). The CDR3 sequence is CSAMPYGGPYEQYF. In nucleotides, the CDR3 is TGCAGTGCTATGCCCTATGGGGGACCCTACGAGCAGTACTTC.

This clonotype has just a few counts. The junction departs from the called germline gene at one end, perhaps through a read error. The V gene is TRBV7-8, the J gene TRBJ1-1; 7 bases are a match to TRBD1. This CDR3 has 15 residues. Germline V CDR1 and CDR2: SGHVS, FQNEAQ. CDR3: CASSPPTGLNTEALF. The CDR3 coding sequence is TGTGCCAGCAGCCCACCGACAGGGTTAAACACCGAAGCTCTCTTT.

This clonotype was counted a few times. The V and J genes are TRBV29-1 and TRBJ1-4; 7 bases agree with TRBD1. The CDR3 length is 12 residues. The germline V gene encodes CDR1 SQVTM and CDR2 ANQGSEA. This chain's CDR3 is CSAGTVNEKLFF. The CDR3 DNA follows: TGCAGTGCCGGGACAGTTAATGAAAAACTGTTTTTT.

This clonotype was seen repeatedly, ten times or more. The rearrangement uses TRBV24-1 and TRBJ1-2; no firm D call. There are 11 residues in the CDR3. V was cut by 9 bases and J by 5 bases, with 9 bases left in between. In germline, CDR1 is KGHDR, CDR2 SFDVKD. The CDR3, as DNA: TGTGCCACCGCGGACCCGTATGGCTACACCTTC. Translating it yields CATADPYGYTF.

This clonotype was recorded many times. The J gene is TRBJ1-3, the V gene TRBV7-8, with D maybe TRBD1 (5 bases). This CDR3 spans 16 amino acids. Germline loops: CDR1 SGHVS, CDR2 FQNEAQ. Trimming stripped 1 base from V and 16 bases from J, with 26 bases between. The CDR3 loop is CASSLVERIGSGTAYF. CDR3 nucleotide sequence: TGTGCCAGCAGCTTAGTAGAGAGAATTGGGTCCGGGACTGCCTATTTT. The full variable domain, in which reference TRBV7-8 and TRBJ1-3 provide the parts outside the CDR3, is GAGVSQSPRYKVAKRGQDVALRCDPISGHVSLFWYQQALGQGPEFLTYFQNEAQLDKSGLPSDRFFAERPEGSVSTLKIQRTQQEDSAVYLCASSLVERIGSGTAYFGEGSWLTVV.

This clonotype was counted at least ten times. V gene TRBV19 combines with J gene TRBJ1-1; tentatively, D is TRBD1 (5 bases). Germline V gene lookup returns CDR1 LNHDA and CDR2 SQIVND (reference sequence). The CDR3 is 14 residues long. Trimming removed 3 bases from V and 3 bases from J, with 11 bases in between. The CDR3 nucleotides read TGTGCCAGTAGTATTGAAGACAGCTACACTGAAGCTTTCTTT. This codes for CASSIEDSYTEAFF.

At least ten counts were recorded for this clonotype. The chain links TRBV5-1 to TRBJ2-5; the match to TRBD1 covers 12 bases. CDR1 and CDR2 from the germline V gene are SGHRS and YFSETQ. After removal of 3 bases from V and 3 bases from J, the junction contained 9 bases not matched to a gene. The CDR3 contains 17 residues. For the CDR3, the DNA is TGCGCCAGCAGCTACCGGGACAGGGGGCTGCCTGAAGAGACCCAGTACTTC. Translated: CASSYRDRGLPEETQYF.

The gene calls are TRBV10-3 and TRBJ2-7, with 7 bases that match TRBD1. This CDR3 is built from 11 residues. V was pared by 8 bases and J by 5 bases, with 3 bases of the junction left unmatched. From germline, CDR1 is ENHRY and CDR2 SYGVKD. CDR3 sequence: CAIQGDDEQYF. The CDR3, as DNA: TGTGCCATCCAGGGGGACGACGAGCAGTACTTC.

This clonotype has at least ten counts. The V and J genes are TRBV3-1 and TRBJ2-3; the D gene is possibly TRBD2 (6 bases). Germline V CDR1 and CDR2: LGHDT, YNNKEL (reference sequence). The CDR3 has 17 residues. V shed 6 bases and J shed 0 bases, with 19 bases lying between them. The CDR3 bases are TGTGCCAGCAGTCACGGGGGAAGCTCGGCGAGCACAGATACGCAGTATTTT. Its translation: CASSHGGSSASTDTQYF.

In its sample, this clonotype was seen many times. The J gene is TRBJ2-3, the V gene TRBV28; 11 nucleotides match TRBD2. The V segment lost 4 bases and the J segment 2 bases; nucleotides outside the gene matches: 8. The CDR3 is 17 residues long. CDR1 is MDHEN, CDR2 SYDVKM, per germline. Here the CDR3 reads CASSSITSGGVTDTQYF. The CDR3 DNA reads TGTGCCAGCAGTTCCATAACTAGCGGGGGAGTCACAGATACGCAGTATTTT.

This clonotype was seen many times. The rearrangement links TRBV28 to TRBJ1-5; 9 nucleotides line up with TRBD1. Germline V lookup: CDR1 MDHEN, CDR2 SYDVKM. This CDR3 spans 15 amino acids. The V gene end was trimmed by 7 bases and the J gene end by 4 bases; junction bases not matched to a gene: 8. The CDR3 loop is CASTSRDRVNQPQHF. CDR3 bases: TGTGCCAGCACCTCCCGGGACAGGGTGAATCAGCCCCAGCATTTT.

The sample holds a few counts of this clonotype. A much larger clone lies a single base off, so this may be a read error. In DNA, the CDR3 is TGTGCCAGCAGCTTAGTCGAGGGGTTATCCTCCTACGAGCAGTACTTC. It yields the protein CASSLVEGLSSYEQYF. This chain uses TRBV7-9 with TRBJ2-7; D may be TRBD1 or TRBD2 (5 bases each). Germline CDR1 reads SEHNR; CDR2 reads FQNEAQ (reference sequence). The CDR3 is made up of 16 amino acids. V shed 1 base and J shed 0 bases, with 13 bases lying between them.

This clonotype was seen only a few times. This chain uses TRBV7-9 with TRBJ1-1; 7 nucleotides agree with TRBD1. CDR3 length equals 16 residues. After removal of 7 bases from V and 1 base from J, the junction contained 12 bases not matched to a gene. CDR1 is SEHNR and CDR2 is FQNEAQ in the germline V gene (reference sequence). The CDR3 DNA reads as TGTGCCAGCACCGATAACAGGGGCCAGGGGAACACTGAAGCTTTCTTT. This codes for CASTDNRGQGNTEAFF.

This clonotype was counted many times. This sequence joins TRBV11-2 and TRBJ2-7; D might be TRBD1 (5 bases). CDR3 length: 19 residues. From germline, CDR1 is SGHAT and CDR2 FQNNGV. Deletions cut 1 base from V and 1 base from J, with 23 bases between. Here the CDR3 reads CASSLGGSSRWLPSYEQYF. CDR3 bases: TGTGCCAGCAGCTTAGGGGGCAGTTCGAGGTGGCTACCGTCCTACGAGCAGTACTTC.

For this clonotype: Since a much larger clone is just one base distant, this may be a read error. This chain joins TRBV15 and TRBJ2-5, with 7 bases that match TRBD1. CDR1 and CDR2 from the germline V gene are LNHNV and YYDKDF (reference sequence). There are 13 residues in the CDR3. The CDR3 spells CPTSRDPQGFKYF. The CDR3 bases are TGTCCCACCAGCAGAGATCCACAGGGGTTTAAGTACTTC.

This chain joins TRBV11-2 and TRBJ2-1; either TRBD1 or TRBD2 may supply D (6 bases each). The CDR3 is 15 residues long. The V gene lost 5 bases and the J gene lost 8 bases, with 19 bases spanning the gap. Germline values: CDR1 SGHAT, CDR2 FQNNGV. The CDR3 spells CASSPRRGGMDEQFF. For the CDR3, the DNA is TGTGCCAGCAGCCCCCGAAGAGGGGGGATGGATGAGCAGTTCTTC.